These T cell receptor beta chains were read from a single sample in a study of spatial heterogeneity in lung cancer. A single record per CDR3 protein comes from TCRdb applying MiXCR to the 5' RACE reads. This table holds some 45,000 distinct CDR3 sequences, 10% to 15% found once. Source: PBMCs, taken at surgery. The receptors shown here come from a female donor with early-stage non-small cell lung cancer. The CDR3 runs from the conserved cysteine through the conserved F or W. The D gene is left open where the match is weak. Clone size is shown for a subset of rows, as once, few, many or a class of expanded clone.

j_call d_call v_call clone_size cdr3_length cdr3_aa cdr3_nt
TRBJ2-7 TRBD2 TRBV10-3 NA 15 CAISAGGVRPYEQYF TGTGCCATCAGTGCGGGGGGGGTCCGGCCTTACGAGCAGTACTTC
TRBJ1-5 NA TRBV20-1 few 14 CSAENRDGLPPQHF TGCAGTGCTGAAAACCGGGACGGGCTACCGCCCCAGCATTTT
TRBJ2-2 NA TRBV5-1 many 15 CASLPRDTSGGELFF TGCGCCAGCCTACCCCGGGACACTTCGGGCGGGGAGCTGTTTTTT
TRBJ1-1 NA TRBV29-1 many 12 CSVGSLGTEAFF TGCAGCGTTGGAAGTCTGGGTACTGAAGCTTTCTTT
TRBJ1-4 NA TRBV4-2 few 18 CASSQESVFGGRDEKLFF TGTGCCAGCAGCCAAGAATCCGTGTTCGGGGGGCGCGATGAAAAACTGTTTTTT
TRBJ2-2 NA TRBV5-1 NA 14 CASSLEGPPGELFF TGCGCCAGCAGCTTGGAGGGGCCTCCCGGGGAGCTGTTTTTT
TRBJ2-1 TRBD1 TRBV6-2/TRBV6-3 NA 14 CAARRTGAYNEQFF TGTGCCGCGAGAAGGACAGGGGCCTACAATGAGCAGTTCTTC
TRBJ1-1 TRBD1 TRBV6-2/TRBV6-3 few 15 CASSPRGQPNTEAFF TGTGCCAGCAGTCCCCGGGGACAGCCGAACACTGAAGCTTTCTTT
TRBJ1-3 NA TRBV6-6 many 15 CASTLQGSSGNTIYF TGTGCCAGCACCCTCCAGGGGAGCTCTGGAAACACCATATATTTT
TRBJ1-5 TRBD1 TRBV27 few 15 CASRWTGDSNQPQHF TGTGCCAGCAGATGGACAGGGGATAGCAATCAGCCCCAGCATTTT
TRBJ2-1 TRBD2 TRBV19 few 15 CASTIRLAGFNEQFF TGTGCCAGTACCATACGGCTAGCGGGGTTTAATGAGCAGTTCTTC
TRBJ1-2 TRBD1 TRBV7-2 few 16 CASSFGGTGGRYGYTF TGTGCCAGCAGCTTTGGCGGGACAGGGGGCCGGTATGGCTACACCTTC
TRBJ1-6 NA TRBV4-2 few 16 CASSQESADYNSPLHF TGTGCCAGCAGCCAGGAGTCGGCAGACTATAATTCACCCCTCCACTTT
TRBJ2-3 TRBD2 TRBV12-3/TRBV12-4 few 15 CASSLSGLVSDTQYF TGTGCCAGCAGTTTATCCGGACTAGTTTCAGATACGCAGTATTTT
TRBJ2-7 NA TRBV4-3 few 15 CASSQTAGLSYEQYF TGCGCCAGCAGCCAAACCGCGGGACTCAGCTACGAGCAGTACTTC
TRBJ2-7 NA TRBV12-3/TRBV12-4 few 15 CASSPKGTIHYEQYF TGTGCCAGCAGTCCCAAAGGGACGATCCACTACGAGCAGTACTTC
TRBJ1-2 NA TRBV12-3/TRBV12-4 many 12 CASVSDSYGYTF TGTGCCAGCGTCTCCGACAGCTATGGCTACACCTTC
TRBJ1-5 NA TRBV6-1 many 13 CASSNREGQPQHF TGTGCCAGCAGTAACAGGGAGGGTCAGCCCCAGCATTTT
TRBJ1-5 NA TRBV12-3/TRBV12-4 few 15 CASRRGGEGYQPQHF TGTGCCAGCAGGCGGGGAGGGGAGGGATATCAGCCCCAGCATTTT
TRBJ2-3 TRBD2 TRBV20-1 few 15 CSAREFSGGWDTQYF TGCAGTGCTAGAGAATTTAGCGGGGGGTGGGATACGCAGTATTTT
TRBJ1-5 NA TRBV6-1 NA 15 CASSAPARGNQPQHF TGTGCCAGCAGTGCCCCGGCAAGGGGCAATCAGCCCCAGCATTTT
TRBJ1-2 NA TRBV14 NA 12 CASSQDPHGYTF TGTGCCAGCAGCCAAGATCCCCACGGCTACACCTTC
TRBJ2-7 NA TRBV28 NA 16 CASSSLVRSSSYEQYF TGTGCCAGCAGTTCTCTGGTGCGGTCCTCCTCCTACGAGCAGTACTTC
TRBJ2-3 NA TRBV5-4 NA 13 CASSLRYTDTQYF TGTGCCAGCAGCTTGCGCTACACAGATACGCAGTATTTT
TRBJ2-6 NA TRBV7-2 few 15 CASRKQVSGANVLTF TGTGCCAGCAGAAAACAGGTCTCTGGGGCCAACGTCCTGACTTTC
TRBJ2-5 NA TRBV20-1 NA 14 CSASTDRGVKTQYF TGCAGTGCCAGTACGGACCGCGGTGTGAAGACCCAGTACTTC
TRBJ2-3 TRBD2 TRBV5-1 NA 15 CASNPGLGTSETQYF TGCGCCAGCAACCCGGGACTAGGGACTTCAGAAACGCAGTATTTT
TRBJ1-5 NA TRBV2 NA 14 CASTMGDSNQPQHF TGTGCCAGCACCATGGGAGATAGCAATCAGCCCCAGCATTTT
TRBJ1-1 NA TRBV10-3 many 17 CAISESRKLRGRTEAFF TGTGCCATCAGTGAGTCGCGTAAACTGAGGGGCAGGACTGAAGCTTTCTTT
TRBJ1-5 TRBD1 TRBV5-5 NA 15 CASSLWEQGNQPQHF TGTGCCAGCAGCTTGTGGGAACAGGGGAATCAGCCCCAGCATTTT
TRBJ1-1 NA TRBV13 NA 13 CASSPPANTDAFF TGTGCCAGCAGCCCTCCAGCTAACACTGACGCTTTCTTT
TRBJ1-1 TRBD1 TRBV18 many 14 CASSPRDRLNEAFF TGTGCCAGCTCACCACGGGACAGGCTAAATGAAGCTTTCTTT
TRBJ1-1 NA TRBV12-3/TRBV12-4 few 14 CASSSYTMNTEAFF TGTGCCAGCAGTTCATATACAATGAACACTGAAGCTTTCTTT
TRBJ1-2 TRBD1 TRBV5-1 NA 14 CASSLVPTGDGYTF TGCGCCAGCAGCTTGGTTCCGACAGGGGATGGCTACACCTTC
TRBJ1-6 NA TRBV6-5 NA 14 CASSSGQFNSPLHF TGTGCCAGCAGCTCCGGACAGTTTAATTCACCCCTCCACTTT
TRBJ1-6 NA TRBV5-1 many 16 CASSLDRSSYNSPLHF TGCGCCAGCAGCTTGGATCGAAGCTCCTATAATTCACCCCTCCACTTT
TRBJ2-7 NA TRBV11-2 NA 15 CASSAGAGLFYEQYF TGTGCCAGCAGCGCCGGGGCAGGCCTTTTCTACGAGCAGTACTTC
TRBJ2-7 NA TRBV2 NA 12 CASREDSYEQYF TGTGCCAGCAGGGAGGACAGCTACGAGCAGTACTTC
TRBJ1-1 NA TRBV6-2/TRBV6-3 NA 14 CASSYQGLNTEAFF TGTGCCAGCAGTTACCAGGGTTTGAACACTGAAGCTTTCTTT
TRBJ2-3 NA TRBV7-2 NA 15 CACSLGTVGGDTQYF TGTGCCTGCAGCCTAGGGACCGTCGGAGGAGATACGCAGTATTTT
TRBJ2-3 TRBD2 TRBV7-2 NA 12 CANSSGLVEQYF TGTGCCAACAGCTCGGGACTAGTAGAGCAGTATTTT
TRBJ1-2 NA TRBV18 NA 15 CASSSDNWSLYGYTF TGTGCCAGCTCAAGTGACAACTGGTCCTTATATGGCTACACCTTC
TRBJ1-2 NA TRBV9 many 15 CASSVDGLFLNGYTF TGTGCCAGCAGCGTAGACGGTTTATTCCTCAATGGCTACACCTTC